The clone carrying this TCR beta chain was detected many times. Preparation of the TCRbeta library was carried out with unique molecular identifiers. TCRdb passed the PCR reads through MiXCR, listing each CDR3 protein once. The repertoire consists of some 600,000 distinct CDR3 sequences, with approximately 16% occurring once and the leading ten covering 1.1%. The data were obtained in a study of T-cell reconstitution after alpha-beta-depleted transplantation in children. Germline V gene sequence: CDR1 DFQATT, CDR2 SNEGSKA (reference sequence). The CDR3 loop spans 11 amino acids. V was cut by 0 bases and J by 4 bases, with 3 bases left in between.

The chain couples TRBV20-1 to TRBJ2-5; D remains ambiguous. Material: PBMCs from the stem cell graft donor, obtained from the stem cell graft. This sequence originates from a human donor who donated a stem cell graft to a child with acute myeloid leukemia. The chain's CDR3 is CSARDGETQYF. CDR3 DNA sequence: TGCAGTGCTAGAGATGGAGAGACCCAGTACTTC.